This TCR beta chain was sequenced for a study of blood T cell repertoires in COVID-19. Original processing methods: Amplification of reference gene primers was used by the study to estimate nucleated cell counts. Repertoires were generated with immunoSEQ multiplex PCR, while TCRdb's copy carries only in-frame clones and drops some. The D gene and trimming were derived from the DNA, and the V and J assignments and clone size from that table. This sample has around 300,000 clones, with approximately 88% found just once. This receptor was obtained from a woman between 40 and 50 years old who had recovered from COVID-19. The sample comprised peripheral blood.

The CDR3: CASSPPGLALNEQFF. In nucleotides, the CDR3 is TGTGCCAGCTCACCGCCGGGACTAGCCCTCAATGAGCAGTTCTTC. The V and J genes are TRBV18 and TRBJ2-1; 9 bases line up with TRBD2. V was clipped by 3 bases and J by 6 bases; unmatched bases: 6. Germline V gives CDR1 KGHSH, CDR2 LQKENI. This CDR3 contains 15 residues.